The T cell receptor (beta chain) under discussion was sequenced for a study of human T cells and chemical hapten exposure. Time point of the sample: patch test 3, about 24 weeks after DPC sensitization. Regarding treatment: therapeutic diphenylcyclopropenone sensitization with weekly scalp DPC. TCRdb ran MiXCR on the RACE reads and lists one entry per CDR3 protein. The profile shows some 180,000 distinct CDR3 sequences, 20% to 25% of them singletons. Germline CDR1 is MNHEY and CDR2 is SVGAGI. V gave up 6 bases and J gave up 2 bases; unmatched junction bases: 8. CDR3 length: 15 residues. The sequencing here drew on whole blood, taken in connection with sensitization to the hapten diphenylcyclopropenone (DPC). V gene TRBV6-5 combines with J gene TRBJ2-3; 7 positions match TRBD2. This TCR derives from a woman aged 40 to 55 with alopecia areata. Some clones in this sample may be carry-over from other donors' samples. For the CDR3, the DNA is TGTGCCAGCAGCCCAAGGGGAGGGATCACAGATACGCAGTATTTT. Protein product: CASSPRGGITDTQYF.